This is a list of T cell receptor beta chains from one sample in a study of CD8+CD57+ T cells in acquired aplastic anemia. One entry per CDR3 protein results from TCRdb running MiXCR on the reads. Found here are about 190,000 distinct CDR3 sequences, 40% to 55% of them singletons; the top ten hold approximately 9.4%. Sample: sorted CD4+, CD8+, or CD8+CD57+ T cells (not recorded which) from PBMCs. The receptors here all came from a human donor with aplastic anemia. The CDR3 runs from the conserved cysteine through the conserved F or W. Fields, in order: V gene, J gene, D gene, clone size, CDR3 protein, CDR3 DNA. A D gene is named only where the DNA matches it firmly. Clone size is given for some rows only: seen once, a few or many times, or a class if the clone is expanded.

v_call: TRBV24-1
j_call: TRBJ2-7
d_call: -
clone_size: -
cdr3_aa: CATSDSDGPRLYEQYF
cdr3_nt: TGTGCCACCAGTGATTCTGACGGCCCCCGACTCTACGAGCAGTACTTC

v_call: TRBV2
j_call: TRBJ1-5
d_call: -
clone_size: few
cdr3_aa: CASSGGWEQPQHF
cdr3_nt: TGTGCCAGCAGTGGGGGTTGGGAACAGCCCCAGCATTTT

v_call: TRBV7-2
j_call: TRBJ1-5
d_call: TRBD1
clone_size: -
cdr3_aa: CVSSLVGTGREPQHF
cdr3_nt: TGTGTCAGCAGCTTAGTGGGGACAGGGAGAGAGCCCCAGCATTTT

v_call: TRBV10-3
j_call: TRBJ2-5
d_call: -
clone_size: -
cdr3_aa: CATSVRARSGIGETQYF
cdr3_nt: TGTGCCACCAGTGTGAGGGCTCGGTCAGGGATTGGAGAGACCCAGTACTTC

v_call: TRBV2
j_call: TRBJ2-7
d_call: TRBD1
clone_size: -
cdr3_aa: CAWSRQGIGEQYF
cdr3_nt: TGTGCCTGGAGCCGACAGGGGATAGGCGAGCAGTACTTC

v_call: TRBV29-1
j_call: TRBJ2-3
d_call: TRBD2
clone_size: many
cdr3_aa: CSVQPLAASTDTQYF
cdr3_nt: TGCAGCGTTCAACCCCTAGCGGCTAGCACAGATACGCAGTATTTT

v_call: TRBV5-5
j_call: TRBJ1-1
d_call: -
clone_size: -
cdr3_aa: CASSLGPNRNTEAFF
cdr3_nt: TGTGCCAGCAGCTTGGGCCCCAACAGGAACACTGAAGCTTTCTTT

v_call: TRBV5-1
j_call: TRBJ2-1
d_call: -
clone_size: many
cdr3_aa: CASSRQGHMGEQFF
cdr3_nt: TGCGCCAGCAGCCGGCAGGGGCACATGGGTGAGCAGTTCTTC

v_call: TRBV7-3
j_call: TRBJ2-6
d_call: -
clone_size: many
cdr3_aa: CASRTAGANVLTF
cdr3_nt: TGTGCCAGCAGGACCGCCGGGGCCAACGTCCTGACTTTC

v_call: TRBV6-1
j_call: TRBJ2-3
d_call: -
clone_size: once
cdr3_aa: CASSEGRTVSDTQYF
cdr3_nt: TGTGCCAGCAGTGAGGGAAGGACAGTTTCAGATACGCAGTATTTT

v_call: TRBV9
j_call: TRBJ2-7
d_call: TRBD1
clone_size: -
cdr3_aa: CASSLPPEQGGASYERYF
cdr3_nt: TGTGCCAGCAGTTTACCTCCAGAACAGGGGGGAGCTTCCTACGAGCGGTACTTC

v_call: TRBV3-1
j_call: TRBJ2-7
d_call: TRBD1
clone_size: many
cdr3_aa: CASSHRGQANYEQYF
cdr3_nt: TGTGCCAGCAGCCATCGGGGACAGGCGAACTACGAGCAGTACTTC